This TCR beta chain was profiled in a study of T cells in Graves' hyperthyroidism and ophthalmopathy. Broader study findings: The model anticipated ophthalmopathy a median about 7.1 months pre-onset.

RNA transcripts served as the template for amplifying TCR beta CDR3 regions. Carried out on the TCR CDR3, a first-round RT-PCR used the HTBI primer set. TCRdb ran MiXCR on the multiplex PCR reads and lists one entry per CDR3 protein. The repertoire holds approximately 220,000 distinct CDR3 sequences, with 18% as singletons. Concerning this clonotype itself: Its antigen is unidentified.

CDR1 and CDR2 from the germline V gene are DFQATT and SNEGSKA (reference sequence). The CDR3 spans 12 residues. The ends lost 2 bases at V and 7 bases at J; junction bases unmatched: 0. The authors deemed Graves' hyperthyroidism stable absent ophthalmopathy progression within 18 months. Together with thyroid ultrasound, orbital computed tomography, serum thyroxine and TRAb, clinical symptoms were used for diagnoses. The source of the PBMCs was 8.5 to 10 ml of fresh peripheral blood. Sequences were obtained from blood. V is TRBV20-1 and J is TRBJ2-1; 9 nucleotides line up with TRBD2. The sequence derives from a man between 40 and 49 years old with Graves' hyperthyroidism. The chain's CDR3 is CSARLAGNEQFF. For the CDR3, the DNA is TGCAGTGCTAGACTAGCGGGAAATGAGCAGTTCTTC.